The sample holds a few counts of the clone carrying this T cell receptor (beta chain). What it binds is unknown. V lost 2 bases, J lost 2 bases, and 14 bases stayed unmatched. The CDR3 length is 19 residues. The record originates from a study of T cells after yellow fever vaccination. Study at large: When fractions had low cell numbers, they were prepared with SMART-Seq v4 Ultra Low Input.

Study-wide points: A small share of clonotypes appeared in both CD4 and CD8 compartments.

5'RACE template switching added a universal primer site and UMIs to TCR cDNA. TCRdb re-analysed the 5' RACE reads in MiXCR, keeping a single row per CDR3 protein. The sample has 450,000 to 600,000 distinct CDR3 sequences, about 13% seen once. The receptor comes from a man between 25 and 39 years old who received the YFV17D yellow fever vaccine. Sequenced material: PBMCs, taken on the day of the yellow fever booster vaccination. The genes are TRBV12-3 or TRBV12-4 and TRBJ2-5; 10 nucleotides align to TRBD2. The CDR3 bases are TGTGCCAGCAGTTTACAGGGGCGGGGACTAGCGCTGCTTCAAGAGACCCAGTACTTC. Its translation: CASSLQGRGLALLQETQYF.